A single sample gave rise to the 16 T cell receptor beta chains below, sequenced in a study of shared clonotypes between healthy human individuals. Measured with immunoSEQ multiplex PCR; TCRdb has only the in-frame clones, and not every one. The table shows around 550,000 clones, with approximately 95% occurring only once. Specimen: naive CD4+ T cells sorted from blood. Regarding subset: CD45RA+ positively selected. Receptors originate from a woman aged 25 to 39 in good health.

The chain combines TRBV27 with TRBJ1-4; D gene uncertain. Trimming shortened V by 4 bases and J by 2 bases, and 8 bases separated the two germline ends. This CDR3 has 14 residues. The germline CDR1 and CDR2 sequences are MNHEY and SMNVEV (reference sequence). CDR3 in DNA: TGTGCCAGCAGTTCCGGACGCACTAATGAAAAACTGTTTTTT. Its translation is CASSSGRTNEKLFF. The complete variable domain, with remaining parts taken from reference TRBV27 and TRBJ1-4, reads EAQVTQNPRYLITVTGKKLTVTCSQNMNHEYMSWYRQDPGLGLRQIYYSMNVEVTDKGDVPEGYKVSRKEKRNFPLILESPSPNQTSLYFCASSSGRTNEKLFFGSGTQLSVL.

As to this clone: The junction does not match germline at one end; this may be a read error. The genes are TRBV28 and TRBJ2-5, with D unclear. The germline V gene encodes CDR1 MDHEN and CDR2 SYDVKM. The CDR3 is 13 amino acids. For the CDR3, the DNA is TGTGCCAGCAGTCGTAGTACCCAAGGGACCCAGTACTTC. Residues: CASSRSTQGTQYF.

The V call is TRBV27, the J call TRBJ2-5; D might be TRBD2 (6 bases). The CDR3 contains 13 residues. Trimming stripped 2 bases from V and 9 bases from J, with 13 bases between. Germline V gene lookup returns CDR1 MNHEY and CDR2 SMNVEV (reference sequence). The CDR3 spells CASSLREQASQYF. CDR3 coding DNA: TGTGCCAGCAGTTTACGGGAGCAAGCGTCCCAGTACTTC.

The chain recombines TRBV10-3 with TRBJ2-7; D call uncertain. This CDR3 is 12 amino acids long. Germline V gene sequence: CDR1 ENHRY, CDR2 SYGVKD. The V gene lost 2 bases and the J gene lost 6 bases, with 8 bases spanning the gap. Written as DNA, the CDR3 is TGTGCCATCAGTGAGGCCAGATCCGAGCAGTACTTC. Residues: CAISEARSEQYF.

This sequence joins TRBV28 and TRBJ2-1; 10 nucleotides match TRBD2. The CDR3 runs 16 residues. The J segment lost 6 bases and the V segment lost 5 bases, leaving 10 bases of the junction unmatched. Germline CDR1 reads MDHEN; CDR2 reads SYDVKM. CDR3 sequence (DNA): TGTGCCAGCAGTGACCTCCTAGCGGGAGTCGGCAATGAGCAGTTCTTC. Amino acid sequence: CASSDLLAGVGNEQFF. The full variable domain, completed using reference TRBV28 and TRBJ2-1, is DVKVTQSSRYLVKRTGEKVFLECVQDMDHENMFWYRQDPGLGLRLIYFSYDVKMKEKGDIPEGYSVSREKKERFSLILESASTNQTSMYLCASSDLLAGVGNEQFFGPGTRLTVL.

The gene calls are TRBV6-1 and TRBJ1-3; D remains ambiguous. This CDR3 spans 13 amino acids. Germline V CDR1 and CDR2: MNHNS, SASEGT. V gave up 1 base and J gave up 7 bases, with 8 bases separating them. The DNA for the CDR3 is TGTGCCAGCAGTGAAGGCCCCGGGAACACCATATATTTT. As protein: CASSEGPGNTIYF.

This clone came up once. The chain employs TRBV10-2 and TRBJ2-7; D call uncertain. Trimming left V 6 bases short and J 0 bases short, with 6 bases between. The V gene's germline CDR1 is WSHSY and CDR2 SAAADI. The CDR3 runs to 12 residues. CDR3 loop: CASRSSSYEQYF. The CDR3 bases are TGCGCCAGCAGGTCAAGCTCCTACGAGCAGTACTTC.

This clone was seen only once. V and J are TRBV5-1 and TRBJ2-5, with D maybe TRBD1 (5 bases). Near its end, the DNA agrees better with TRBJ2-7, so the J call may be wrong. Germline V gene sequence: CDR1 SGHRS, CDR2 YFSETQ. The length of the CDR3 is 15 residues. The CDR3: CASSLQASSSYEQYF. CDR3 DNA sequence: TGCGCCAGCAGCCTACAGGCAAGTAGCTCCTACGAGCAGTACTTC.

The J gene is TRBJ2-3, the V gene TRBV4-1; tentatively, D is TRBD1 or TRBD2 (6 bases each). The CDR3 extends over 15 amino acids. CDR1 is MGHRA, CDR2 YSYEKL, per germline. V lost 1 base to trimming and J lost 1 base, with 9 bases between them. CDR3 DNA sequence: TGCGCCAGCAGCCAAGTGGGGGGCGGCACAGATACGCAGTATTTT. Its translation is CASSQVGGGTDTQYF.

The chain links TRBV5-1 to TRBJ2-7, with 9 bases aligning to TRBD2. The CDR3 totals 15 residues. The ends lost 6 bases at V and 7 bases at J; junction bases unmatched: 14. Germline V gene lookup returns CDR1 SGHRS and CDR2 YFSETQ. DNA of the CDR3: TGCGCCAGCAAAGCGGGGGCGGGAGGGAAAAGGGAGCAGTACTTC. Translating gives CASKAGAGGKREQYF.

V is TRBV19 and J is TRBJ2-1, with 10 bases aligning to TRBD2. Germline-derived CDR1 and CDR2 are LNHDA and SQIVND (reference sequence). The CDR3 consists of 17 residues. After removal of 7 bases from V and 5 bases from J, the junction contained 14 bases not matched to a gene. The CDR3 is CASTLWGGLAGDNEQFF. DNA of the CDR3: TGTGCCAGTACCTTATGGGGTGGGCTAGCGGGAGACAATGAGCAGTTCTTC.

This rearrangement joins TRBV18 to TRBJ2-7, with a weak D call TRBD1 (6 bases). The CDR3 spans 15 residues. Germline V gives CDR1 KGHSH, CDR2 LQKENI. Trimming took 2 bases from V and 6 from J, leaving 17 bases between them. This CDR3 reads CASSPREGEIGEQYF. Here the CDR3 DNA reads TGTGCCAGCTCACCAAGAGAGGGGGAAATCGGCGAGCAGTACTTC.

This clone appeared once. The CDR3 nucleotides read TGTGCCAGCAGCAGGGTAACGGAGCCCCAGCATTTT. Amino acid sequence: CASSRVTEPQHF. J is TRBJ1-5 and V is TRBV6-1; D may be TRBD1 (5 bases). From germline, CDR1 is MNHNS and CDR2 SASEGT. CDR3 size: 12 residues. V lost 6 bases and J 8 bases, leaving 11 bases between the germline ends.

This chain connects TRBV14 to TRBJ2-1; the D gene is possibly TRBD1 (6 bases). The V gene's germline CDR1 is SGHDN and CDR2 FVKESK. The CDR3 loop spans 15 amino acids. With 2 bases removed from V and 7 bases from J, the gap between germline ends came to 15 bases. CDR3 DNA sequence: TGTGCCAGCAGCCAAAGGCAGGGGAGAGGAAATGAGCAGTTCTTC. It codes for CASSQRQGRGNEQFF.

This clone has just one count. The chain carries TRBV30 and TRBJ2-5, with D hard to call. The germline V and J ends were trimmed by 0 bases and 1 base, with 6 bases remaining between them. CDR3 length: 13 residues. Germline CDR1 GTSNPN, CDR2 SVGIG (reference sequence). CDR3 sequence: CAWSVRSQETQYF. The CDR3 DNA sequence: TGTGCCTGGAGTGTAAGGAGCCAAGAGACCCAGTACTTC.

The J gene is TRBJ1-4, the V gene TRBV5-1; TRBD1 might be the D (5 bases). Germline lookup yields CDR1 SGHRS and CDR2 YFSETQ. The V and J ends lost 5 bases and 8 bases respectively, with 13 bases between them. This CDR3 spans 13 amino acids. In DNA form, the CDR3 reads TGCGCCAGCAGGCAGGGAGACGGAGAAAAACTGTTTTTT. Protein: CASRQGDGEKLFF.